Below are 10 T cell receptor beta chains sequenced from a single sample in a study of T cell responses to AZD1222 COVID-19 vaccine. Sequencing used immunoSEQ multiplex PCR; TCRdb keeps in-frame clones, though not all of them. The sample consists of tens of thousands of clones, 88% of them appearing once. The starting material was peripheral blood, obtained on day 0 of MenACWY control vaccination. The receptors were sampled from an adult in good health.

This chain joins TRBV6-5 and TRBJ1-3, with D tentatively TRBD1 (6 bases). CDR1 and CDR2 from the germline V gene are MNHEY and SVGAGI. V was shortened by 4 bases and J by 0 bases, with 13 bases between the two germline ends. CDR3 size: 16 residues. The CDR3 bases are TGTGCCAGCAGTTGGCGGGGGGGCTTCTCTGGAAACACCATATATTTT. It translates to CASSWRGGFSGNTIYF.

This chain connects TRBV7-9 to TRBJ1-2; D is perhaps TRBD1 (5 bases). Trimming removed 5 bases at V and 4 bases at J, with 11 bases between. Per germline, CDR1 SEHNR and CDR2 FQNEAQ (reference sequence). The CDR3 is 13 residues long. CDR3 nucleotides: TGTGCCAGCAGCGCAACAGGTTCCTATGGCTACACCTTC. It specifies CASSATGSYGYTF.

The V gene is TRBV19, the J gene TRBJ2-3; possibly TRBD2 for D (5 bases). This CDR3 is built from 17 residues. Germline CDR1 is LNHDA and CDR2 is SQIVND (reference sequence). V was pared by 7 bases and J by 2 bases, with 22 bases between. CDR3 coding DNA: TGTGCCAGTATGGAGCGGAGCGGAATCCCCCACACAGATACGCAGTATTTT. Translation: CASMERSGIPHTDTQYF.

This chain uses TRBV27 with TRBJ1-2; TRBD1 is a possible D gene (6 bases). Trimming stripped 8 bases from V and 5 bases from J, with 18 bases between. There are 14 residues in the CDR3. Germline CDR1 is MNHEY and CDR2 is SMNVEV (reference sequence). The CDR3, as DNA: TGTGCCAGCTCACCCAACGGGGGGCTTTATGGCTACACCTTC. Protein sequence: CASSPNGGLYGYTF.

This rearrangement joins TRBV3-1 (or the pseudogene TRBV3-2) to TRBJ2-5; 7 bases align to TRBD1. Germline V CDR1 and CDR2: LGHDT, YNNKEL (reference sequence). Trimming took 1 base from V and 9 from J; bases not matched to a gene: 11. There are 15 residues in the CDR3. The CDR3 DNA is TGTGCCAGCAGCCAAGGAGGGGGCGCCATAGGCCCCCAGTACTTC. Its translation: CASSQGGGAIGPQYF.

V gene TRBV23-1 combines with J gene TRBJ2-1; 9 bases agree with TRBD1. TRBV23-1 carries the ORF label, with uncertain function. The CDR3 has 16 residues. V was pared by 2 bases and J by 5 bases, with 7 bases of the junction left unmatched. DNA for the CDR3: TGCGCCAGCAGTCAAGCCGGGACAGGGTTCGACAATGAGCAGTTCTTC. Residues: CASSQAGTGFDNEQFF.

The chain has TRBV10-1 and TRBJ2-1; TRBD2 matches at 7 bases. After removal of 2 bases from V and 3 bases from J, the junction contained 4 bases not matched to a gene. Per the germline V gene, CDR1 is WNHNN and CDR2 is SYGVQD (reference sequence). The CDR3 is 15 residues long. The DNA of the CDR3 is TGCGCCAGCAGTGAGGCGGGAGCGGGCTACAATGAGCAGTTCTTC. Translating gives CASSEAGAGYNEQFF.

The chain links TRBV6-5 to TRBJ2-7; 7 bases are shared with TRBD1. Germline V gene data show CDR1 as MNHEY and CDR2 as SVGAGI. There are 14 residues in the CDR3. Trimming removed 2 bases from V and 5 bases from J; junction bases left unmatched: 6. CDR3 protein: CASSYATGAHEQYF. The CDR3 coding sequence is TGTGCCAGCAGTTACGCCACAGGGGCCCACGAGCAGTACTTC.

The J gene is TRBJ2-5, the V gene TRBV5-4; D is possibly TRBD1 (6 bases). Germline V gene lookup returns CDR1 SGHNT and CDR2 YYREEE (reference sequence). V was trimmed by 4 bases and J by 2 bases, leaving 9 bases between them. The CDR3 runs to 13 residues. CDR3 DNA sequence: TGTGCCAGCAGCGACAGGCAGCAAGAGACCCAGTACTTC. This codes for CASSDRQQETQYF.

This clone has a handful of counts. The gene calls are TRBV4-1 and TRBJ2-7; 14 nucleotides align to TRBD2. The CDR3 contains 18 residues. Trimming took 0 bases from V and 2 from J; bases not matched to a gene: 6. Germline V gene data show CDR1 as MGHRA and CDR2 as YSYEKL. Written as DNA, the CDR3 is TGCGCCAGCAGCCAAGATGGGGGACTAGCGGGAGTAACCTACGAGCAGTACTTC. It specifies CASSQDGGLAGVTYEQYF.